The 18 T cell receptor beta chains below all came from one sample that was sequenced in a study of vaccination effects on CD4 cells after COVID-19. The table came from immunoSEQ multiplex PCR; TCRdb's copy has only in-frame clones and leaves some out. The sample has about 80,000 clones, 77% seen once. The antigens for these receptors are not known. Within the ViraFEST assay, antigen-specific CD4+ T cells underwent expansion with viral peptide pools prior to sequencing. Following 10 days of culture, CD4+ T cells were isolated. Two doses of either BNT162b2 or mRNA-1273 were given to each participant. Material: CD4+ T cells from PBMCs cultured with HCoV-OC43 spike peptides, obtained after COVID-19 vaccination. Indicated subset: HCoV-OC43 spike overlapping peptide pool stimulation. These receptors all come from a human donor who received a COVID-19 vaccine.

A remark on this clone: Within the sample, other DNA sequences also encode this same CDR3. The rearrangement links TRBV7-3 to TRBJ2-3, with D uncertain. Germline CDR1 and CDR2: SGHTA and FQGTGA. The CDR3 has 15 amino acids. Trimming shortened V by 1 base and J by 0 bases, and 8 bases separated the two germline ends. The chain's CDR3 is CASSLRAGSTDTQYF. DNA of the CDR3: TGTGCCAGCAGCTTAAGGGCTGGCAGCACAGATACGCAGTATTTT.

V is TRBV9 and J is TRBJ2-5; 13 nucleotides line up with TRBD2. CDR1 is SGDLS, CDR2 YYNGEE, per germline. The V gene end was trimmed by 4 bases and the J gene end by 5 bases; junction bases not matched to a gene: 11. This CDR3 has 17 amino acids. As DNA, the CDR3 is TGTGCCAGCAGCCCGAGCCGGACTAGCGGGGGTTGGGAGACCCAGTACTTC. It codes for CASSPSRTSGGWETQYF.

This clone was counted between two and nine times. This chain connects TRBV7-2 to TRBJ2-5; D remains unclear. This CDR3 spans 12 amino acids. Per the germline V gene, CDR1 is SGHTA and CDR2 is FQGNSA. Trimming stripped 2 bases from V and 5 bases from J, with 6 bases between. Here the CDR3 DNA reads TGTGCCAGCAGCTTAAATAGGGAGACCCAGTACTTC. Its protein product is CASSLNRETQYF.

The chain employs TRBV23-1 and TRBJ1-1, with D tentatively TRBD1 (6 bases). TRBV23-1 is treated as an ORF (open reading frame) with a function not yet certain. This CDR3 is built from 15 residues. Trimming shortened V by 2 bases and J by 2 bases, and 12 bases separated the two germline ends. The CDR3 sequence is CASSQGGLENTEAFF. DNA for the CDR3: TGCGCCAGCAGTCAAGGGGGGCTGGAAAACACTGAAGCTTTCTTT.

This clone has only a few counts. This chain connects TRBV7-2 to TRBJ2-7, with TRBD2 matching 9 bases. With V trimmed by 5 bases and J by 6 bases, 11 bases remained unmatched. This CDR3 region has 15 residues. Germline values: CDR1 SGHTA, CDR2 FQGNSA. DNA of the CDR3: TGTGCCAGCAGCCCCATCGCGGGGGGGCCCTCCGAGCAGTACGTC. Protein sequence: CASSPIAGGPSEQYV.

The chain joins TRBV7-3 to TRBJ2-1; D gene ambiguous. CDR1 and CDR2 (germline): SGHTA, FQGTGA. This CDR3 spans 13 amino acids. Trimming took off 2 bases at V and 4 bases at J, with 6 bases between the two ends. The CDR3 DNA reads as TGTGCCAGCAGCTTATCCGCGTACAATGAGCAGTTCTTC. Protein: CASSLSAYNEQFF.

The chain has TRBV2 and TRBJ1-1, with TRBD1 matching 7 bases. The germline V gene encodes CDR1 SNHLY and CDR2 FYNNEI. V lost 4 bases and J lost 4; bases outside the gene matches: 6. This CDR3 has 14 residues. The CDR3 region is CASSGQGRGTEAFF. The CDR3 DNA follows: TGTGCCAGCAGTGGACAGGGCAGAGGCACTGAAGCTTTCTTT.

This clone was counted between two and nine times. The chain employs TRBV4-1 and TRBJ1-4, with 7 bases matching TRBD1. Germline trimming cut 5 bases from V and 6 bases from J; bases unmatched to any gene: 9. The germline V gene encodes CDR1 MGHRA and CDR2 YSYEKL. The CDR3 loop spans 15 amino acids. CDR3 sequence: CASSLLQGKDEKLFF. The CDR3 nucleotides are TGCGCCAGCAGCTTACTACAGGGGAAGGATGAAAAACTGTTTTTT.

V and J are TRBV12-3 or TRBV12-4 and TRBJ1-1; the D gene is possibly TRBD1 (5 bases). This CDR3 contains 13 residues. The V end was cut by 4 bases, the J end by 1 base, with 7 bases between. The chain's CDR3 is CASSYDRNTEAFF. The DNA for the CDR3 is TGTGCCAGCAGTTACGACAGGAACACTGAAGCTTTCTTT.

The J gene is TRBJ1-4, the V gene TRBV30, with no clear D. Germline CDR1 is GTSNPN and CDR2 is SVGIG (reference sequence). CDR3 length: 13 residues. Trimming took 2 bases from V and 8 from J, leaving 12 bases between them. The CDR3 sequence is CAWSRQTKEKLFF. CDR3 bases: TGTGCCTGGAGTAGGCAGACGAAAGAAAAACTGTTTTTT.

The V call is TRBV7-3, the J call TRBJ2-3, with D tentatively TRBD1 or TRBD2 (5 bases each). Trimming took off 2 bases at V and 3 bases at J, with 12 bases between the two ends. This CDR3 is 15 amino acids long. Germline V lookup: CDR1 SGHTA, CDR2 FQGTGA. CDR3 DNA sequence: TGTGCCAGCAGCTTATGGGCAGGGAGTACAGATACGCAGTATTTT. Its protein is CASSLWAGSTDTQYF.

This chain joins TRBV5-5 and TRBJ1-6; 7 bases match TRBD1. With 4 bases clipped from V and 7 bases from J, the junction kept 8 bases outside the gene matches. CDR1 is SGHKS, CDR2 YYEKEE, per germline (reference sequence). CDR3 length: 15 amino acids. In DNA, the CDR3 is TGTGCCAGCAGCCGCAGACAGGGTCCCAATTCACCCCTCCACTTT. This gives the protein CASSRRQGPNSPLHF.

This rearrangement joins TRBV3-1 (or the pseudogene TRBV3-2) to TRBJ2-7; no firm D call. The V end lost 1 base, the J end lost 3 bases, and 10 bases lay between the germline ends. CDR1 and CDR2 (germline): LGHDT, YNNKEL (reference sequence). The length of the CDR3 is 14 residues. CDR3 DNA sequence: TGTGCCAGCAGCCAAGGACGGAGCCTCTACGAGCAGTACGTC. Encoded protein: CASSQGRSLYEQYV.

The chain links TRBV10-3 to TRBJ2-1; 7 bases fit TRBD1. V was pared by 6 bases and J by 2 bases, with 4 bases of the junction left unmatched. The CDR3 extends over 14 amino acids. CDR1 is ENHRY and CDR2 is SYGVKD in the germline V gene. CDR3 DNA: TGTGCCATCAGATACGGGACAGCCTACAATGAGCAGTTCTTC. Amino acid sequence: CAIRYGTAYNEQFF.

The chain has TRBV7-2 and TRBJ2-2, with D perhaps TRBD1 (6 bases). The germline V and J ends were trimmed by 5 bases and 5 bases, with 15 bases remaining between them. Germline CDR1 and CDR2: SGHTA and FQGNSA. The CDR3 is 15 amino acids. The CDR3 is CASSVGQMRTGELFF. CDR3 bases: TGTGCCAGCAGCGTAGGACAGATGAGGACCGGGGAGCTGTTTTTT. Drawing the rest from reference TRBV7-2 and TRBJ2-2, the complete variable domain is GAGVSQSPSNKVTEKGKDVELRCDPISGHTALYWYRQSLGQGLEFLIYFQGNSAPDKSGLPSDRFSAERTGGSVSTLTIQRTQQEDSAVYLCASSVGQMRTGELFFGEGSRLTVL.

The chain employs TRBV18 and TRBJ2-4, with unresolved D. V gave up 0 bases and J gave up 7 bases, with 7 bases separating them. The CDR3 is made up of 13 amino acids. Germline loops: CDR1 KGHSH, CDR2 LQKENI. Here the CDR3 DNA reads TGTGCCAGCTCACCACCAGAAGGTAACATTCAGTACTTC. Translating gives CASSPPEGNIQYF.

The J gene is TRBJ1-1, the V gene TRBV7-3, with unresolved D. CDR1 is SGHTA, CDR2 FQGTGA, per germline. The V end was cut by 5 bases, the J end by 4 bases, with 14 bases between. This CDR3 contains 14 residues. CDR3 residues: CASSLGWESTEAFF. In nucleotides, the CDR3 is TGTGCCAGCAGCCTCGGTTGGGAGAGCACTGAAGCTTTCTTT.

This clone was observed at least ten times. The chain uses TRBV30 and TRBJ2-1; D not certain. This CDR3 region has 13 residues. Germline CDR1 GTSNPN, CDR2 SVGIG (reference sequence). V lost 2 bases to trimming and J lost 5 bases, with 10 bases between them. The CDR3 is CAWSITANNEQFF. CDR3 nucleotide sequence: TGTGCCTGGAGTATCACAGCCAACAATGAGCAGTTCTTC.